This T cell receptor beta chain stems from a study of shared clonotypes between healthy human individuals. V was clipped by 7 bases and J by 2 bases; unmatched bases: 9. Per the germline V gene, CDR1 is SGHAT and CDR2 is FQNNGV. The CDR3 has 15 amino acids. Generated by immunoSEQ multiplex PCR, the TCRdb table keeps only in-frame clones and is missing some. Of about 1.1 million clones listed, roughly 77% are singletons. This clone was observed a few times. Sequenced sample: memory CD4+ T cells from PBMCs. Subset indicated: CD45RA-negative fraction. The origin of this receptor is a man younger than 35 in good health. Some clones in this sample may be carry-over from other donors' samples. The rearrangement uses TRBV11-2 and TRBJ2-3, with 7 bases aligning to TRBD2. Here the CDR3 reads CASTAKRDNTDTQYF. CDR3 bases: TGTGCCAGCACAGCTAAGCGGGATAACACAGATACGCAGTATTTT.